The 21 T cell receptor beta chains listed next were all sequenced from one sample in a study of blood T cell repertoires in COVID-19. Sequenced by immunoSEQ multiplex PCR; TCRdb stores in-frame clones only, minus some. This table holds under 300,000 clones, roughly 86% found once. The sample was PBMCs or T cells enriched from blood (not recorded which). All receptors come from a woman in her sixties who had recovered from COVID-19.

In its sample, this clone was seen a few times. At one end the junction does not follow the germline gene, possibly because of a read error. The V gene is TRBV7-7, the J gene TRBJ2-1; TRBD2 matches at 9 bases. CDR1 SSHAT and CDR2 FNYEAQ come from the germline V gene (reference sequence). The CDR3 sequence is 16 residues long. The CDR3 nucleotides read TGTGCTAGCAGCTTAGCGGGTCCCGCGGGGGGGAATGAGCAGTTCTTC. Translation: CASSLAGPAGGNEQFF. Using reference TRBV7-7 and TRBJ2-1 for the parts outside the CDR3, the full variable domain is GAGVSQSPRYKVTKRGQDVTLRCDPISSHATLYWYQQALGQGPEFLTYFNYEAQPDKSGLPSDRFSAERPEGSISTLTIQRTEQRDSAMYRCASSLAGPAGGNEQFFGPGTRLTVL.

Only a few counts were recorded for this clone. The V and J genes are TRBV28 and TRBJ2-2; no reliable D call. V was cut by 4 bases and J by 8 bases, with 17 bases left in between. The CDR3 consists of 15 residues. CDR1 and CDR2 (germline): MDHEN, SYDVKM. In DNA form, the CDR3 reads TGTGCCAGCAGTTCATGGGAACCCGGAGTAGGGGAGCTGTTTTTT. Protein sequence: CASSSWEPGVGELFF.

This clone came up a few times. The chain couples TRBV6-5 to TRBJ1-2, with 9 nucleotides matching TRBD1. This CDR3 region has 13 residues. The junction had 6 bases not matched to a gene; V was cut back by 5 bases and J by 8 bases. CDR1 and CDR2 (germline): MNHEY, SVGAGI. The CDR3 DNA is TGTGCCAGCAGTCTCCGGGACAGGGAAGGCTACACCTTC. It specifies CASSLRDREGYTF.

The chain joins TRBV10-2 to TRBJ2-7; 11 bases align to TRBD2. V gave up 8 bases and J gave up 3 bases; unmatched junction bases: 9. The CDR3 sequence is 15 residues long. Germline V gene data show CDR1 as WSHSY and CDR2 as SAAADI. The CDR3 DNA reads TGCGCCAGCCTTACGGGGACTAGCGGAATCTACGAGCAGTACTTC. Its translation: CASLTGTSGIYEQYF.

The chain carries TRBV20-1 and TRBJ1-1, with a possible D match to TRBD1 (5 bases). The V end was cut by 3 bases, the J end by 8 bases, with 22 bases between. Germline V lookup: CDR1 DFQATT, CDR2 SNEGSKA (reference sequence). The length of the CDR3 is 15 residues. This chain's CDR3 is CSASSSGDAGIEAFF. In nucleotides, the CDR3 is TGCAGTGCTAGTTCCTCGGGGGATGCGGGGATCGAAGCTTTCTTT.

The chain has TRBV5-1 and TRBJ1-2; TRBD1 agrees at 8 bases. With V trimmed by 0 bases and J by 6 bases, 4 bases remained unmatched. The length of the CDR3 is 14 residues. CDR1 and CDR2 from the germline V gene are SGHRS and YFSETQ. This chain's CDR3 is CASSLDRGLDGYTF. Here the CDR3 DNA reads TGCGCCAGCAGCTTGGACAGGGGGTTAGATGGCTACACCTTC.

The V call is TRBV6-5, the J call TRBJ2-3; TRBD1 might be the D (6 bases). Germline V gives CDR1 MNHEY, CDR2 SVGAGI. V lost 7 bases, J lost 3 bases, and 14 bases lay in between. The CDR3 runs to 14 residues. The CDR3, as DNA: TGTGCCAGCATGTCCGGGACATTTACAGATACGCAGTATTTT. Translated: CASMSGTFTDTQYF.

V and J are TRBV5-1 and TRBJ2-7; TRBD2 matches at 11 bases. V trimming: 3 bases; J trimming: 3 bases; junction bases outside the gene matches: 5. The CDR3 sequence is 15 residues long. Per germline, CDR1 SGHRS and CDR2 YFSETQ. CDR3 bases: TGCGCCAGCAGCTGGGGGACTAGCGGTGACTACGAGCAGTACTTC. Translated, it gives CASSWGTSGDYEQYF.

The chain has TRBV19 and TRBJ2-3; 9 bases line up with TRBD2. Germline CDR1 reads LNHDA; CDR2 reads SQIVND (reference sequence). The ends lost 2 bases at V and 2 bases at J; junction bases unmatched: 2. The CDR3 consists of 15 residues. CDR3 sequence: CASSIRGGDTDTQYF. The CDR3 nucleotides are TGTGCCAGTAGTATACGCGGGGGGGACACAGATACGCAGTATTTT.

The genes are TRBV27 and TRBJ2-2; possibly TRBD2 for D (7 bases). V dropped 1 base and J dropped 2 bases, with 11 bases sitting between them. The CDR3 has 16 residues. Germline V gene data show CDR1 as MNHEY and CDR2 as SMNVEV (reference sequence). CDR3 protein: CASSLWGGGNTGELFF. As DNA, the CDR3 is TGTGCCAGCAGTTTATGGGGAGGGGGTAACACCGGGGAGCTGTTTTTT.

The chain joins TRBV5-1 to TRBJ1-4, with 8 bases aligning to TRBD1. This CDR3 spans 14 amino acids. After removal of 6 bases from V and 7 bases from J, the junction contained 8 bases not matched to a gene. Germline CDR1 and CDR2: SGHRS and YFSETQ. CDR3 amino acids: CASTTRGPGEKLFF. In DNA, the CDR3 is TGCGCCAGCACGACCAGGGGGCCTGGTGAAAAACTGTTTTTT.

The V gene is TRBV6-4, the J gene TRBJ2-4, with 11 bases lining up with TRBD1. The CDR3 runs 14 residues. Germline V gene data show CDR1 as MRHNA and CDR2 as SNTAGT. V was pared by 3 bases and J by 8 bases, with 3 bases of the junction left unmatched. The CDR3 loop reads CASSERTGGYIQYF. As DNA, the CDR3 is TGTGCCAGCAGTGAGCGGACAGGGGGCTACATTCAGTACTTC.

This clone came up a few times. The chain recombines TRBV19 with TRBJ2-7, with D possibly matching TRBD1 (6 bases). The CDR3 spans 14 residues. V was cut by 7 bases and J by 2 bases, with 15 bases left in between. The germline V gene has CDR1 LNHDA and CDR2 SQIVND (reference sequence). CDR3 region: CASTKGDGPYEQYF. The CDR3 coding sequence is TGTGCCAGTACCAAGGGGGACGGGCCCTACGAGCAGTACTTC.

This clone was observed a single time. The rearrangement links TRBV5-1 to TRBJ1-6; D might be TRBD1 (5 bases). Trimming pared 4 bases from V and 7 bases from J, leaving 15 bases between. The germline V gene has CDR1 SGHRS and CDR2 YFSETQ. This CDR3 has 15 amino acids. The CDR3 protein is CASSLDRGTNSPLHF. Written as DNA, the CDR3 is TGCGCCAGCAGCCTGGACCGGGGGACGAATTCACCCCTCCACTTT.

This clone was picked up one time. The chain recombines TRBV6-5 with TRBJ2-1; D ambiguous. In germline, CDR1 is MNHEY, CDR2 SVGAGI. The V gene lost 0 bases and the J gene lost 0 bases, with 9 bases spanning the gap. CDR3 length equals 16 residues. CDR3 DNA sequence: TGTGCCAGCAGTTACTCGTCGGAGAGCTCCTACAATGAGCAGTTCTTC. As protein: CASSYSSESSYNEQFF.

This clone has just one count. The gene calls are TRBV5-1 and TRBJ2-3; a possible D gene is TRBD2 (6 bases). The CDR3 has 16 residues. Trimming removed 3 bases from V and 4 bases from J, with 18 bases in between. CDR1 SGHRS and CDR2 YFSETQ come from the germline V gene. The CDR3 DNA reads as TGCGCCAGCAGCTCCAATAGCGGAGGCGCGGCAGATACGCAGTATTTT. The encoded protein is CASSSNSGGAADTQYF.

The rearrangement uses TRBV10-1 and TRBJ1-4; D gene uncertain. Germline V gene sequence: CDR1 WNHNN, CDR2 SYGVQD (reference sequence). V lost 3 bases, J lost 7 bases, and 12 bases lay in between. This CDR3 is built from 14 residues. The CDR3 coding sequence is TGCGCCAGCAGTGATGGAGGTGTTGGTGAAAAACTGTTTTTT. The encoded protein is CASSDGGVGEKLFF.

This chain connects TRBV28 to TRBJ1-1; TRBD1 matches 8 bases. CDR3 length equals 15 residues. CDR1 is MDHEN and CDR2 is SYDVKM in the germline V gene. V shed 5 bases and J 1 base; nucleotides not matched to a gene: 6. The CDR3 nucleotides read TGTGCCAGCAGTCTCCACCAGGGGGCGAACACTGAAGCTTTCTTT. Protein: CASSLHQGANTEAFF. The full variable domain, completed using reference TRBV28 and TRBJ1-1, is DVKVTQSSRYLVKRTGEKVFLECVQDMDHENMFWYRQDPGLGLRLIYFSYDVKMKEKGDIPEGYSVSREKKERFSLILESASTNQTSMYLCASSLHQGANTEAFFGQGTRLTVV.

The chain carries TRBV30 and TRBJ1-5; 10 bases are shared with TRBD1. V lost 7 bases to trimming and J lost 5 bases; unmatched junction nucleotides: 5. The length of the CDR3 is 13 residues. CDR1 and CDR2 (germline): GTSNPN, SVGIG (reference sequence). CDR3 bases: TGTGCCTACTCCGGGACAGGGGATCAGCCCCAGCATTTT. Translating it yields CAYSGTGDQPQHF.

The DNA of the CDR3 is TGTGCCAGCAGCCCCCCAATCCCGGCCCTCCACTTT. It translates to CASSPPIPALHF. The J gene is TRBJ1-6, the V gene TRBV7-9, with D hard to call. Trimming removed 5 bases from V and 14 bases from J, with 13 bases in between. Germline V CDR1 and CDR2: SEHNR, FQNEAQ (reference sequence). This CDR3 spans 12 amino acids.

V gene TRBV5-1 combines with J gene TRBJ1-1, with 9 bases matching TRBD1. The CDR3 consists of 13 residues. The germline gives CDR1 SGHRS, CDR2 YFSETQ. The trim removed 3 bases at V and 7 bases at J, leaving 4 bases unmatched. Here the CDR3 DNA reads TGCGCCAGCAGCTCGGGACAGGGCGTTGAAGCTTTCTTT. Translation gives CASSSGQGVEAFF. Combining the CDR3 with reference TRBV5-1 and TRBJ1-1 gives the whole variable domain KAGVTQTPRYLIKTRGQQVTLSCSPISGHRSVSWYQQTPGQGLQFLFEYFSETQRNKGNFPGRFSGRQFSNSRSEMNVSTLELGDSALYLCASSSGQGVEAFFGQGTRLTVV.